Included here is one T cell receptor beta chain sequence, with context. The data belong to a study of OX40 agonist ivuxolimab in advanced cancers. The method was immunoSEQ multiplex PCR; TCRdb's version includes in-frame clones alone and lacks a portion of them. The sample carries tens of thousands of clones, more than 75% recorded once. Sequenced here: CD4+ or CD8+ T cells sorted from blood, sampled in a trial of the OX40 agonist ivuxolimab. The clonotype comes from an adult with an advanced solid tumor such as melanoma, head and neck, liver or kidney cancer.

The CDR3 reads CASSRQGTGNTIYF. CDR3 coding DNA: TGTGCCAGCAGCCGACAGGGGACTGGAAACACCATATATTTT. J is TRBJ1-3 and V is TRBV9; 8 bases match TRBD1. Trimming removed 4 bases from V and 2 bases from J; junction bases left unmatched: 2. Germline-derived CDR1 and CDR2 are SGDLS and YYNGEE. The CDR3 sequence is 14 residues long. The entire variable domain, with the rest obtained from reference TRBV9 and TRBJ1-3, is as follows: DSGVTQTPKHLITATGQRVTLRCSPRSGDLSVYWYQQSLDQGLQFLIQYYNGEERAKGNILERFSAQQFPDLHSELNLSSLELGDSALYFCASSRQGTGNTIYFGEGSWLTVV.